This T cell receptor (beta chain) comes out of a study of blood T cells in healthy people across ages. Combining a sample-barcoded 5' primer with a J-beta primer mix, a second PCR ran for roughly 7 to 12 cycles. A single record per CDR3 protein comes from TCRdb applying MiXCR to the 5' RACE reads. The sample lists around 670,000 distinct CDR3 sequences; 25% to 35% were seen once. Trimming left V 1 base short and J 5 bases short, with 9 bases between. This CDR3 has 14 amino acids. Germline V CDR1 and CDR2: GTSNPN, SVGIG (reference sequence). Input material: blood. The sequence came from a woman aged 80 or over in good health. This chain links TRBV30 with TRBJ2-6, with TRBD2 as a possible D gene (6 bases). The CDR3, as DNA: TGTGCCTGGAGTGCTCGGGGGAGGGCCAACGTCCTGACTTTC. This encodes CAWSARGRANVLTF.